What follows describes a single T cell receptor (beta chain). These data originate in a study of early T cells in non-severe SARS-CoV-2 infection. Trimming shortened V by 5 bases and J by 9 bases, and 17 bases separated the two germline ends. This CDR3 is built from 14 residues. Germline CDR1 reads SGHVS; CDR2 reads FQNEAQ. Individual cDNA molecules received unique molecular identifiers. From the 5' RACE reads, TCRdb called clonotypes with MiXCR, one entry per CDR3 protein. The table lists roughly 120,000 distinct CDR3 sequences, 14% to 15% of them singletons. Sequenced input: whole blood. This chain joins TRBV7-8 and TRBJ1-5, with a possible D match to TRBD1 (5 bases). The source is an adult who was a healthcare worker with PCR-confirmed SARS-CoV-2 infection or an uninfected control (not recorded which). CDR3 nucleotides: TGTGCCAGCAGCACGGGGCAGTCGCTGCGGCCCCAGCATTTT. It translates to CASSTGQSLRPQHF.